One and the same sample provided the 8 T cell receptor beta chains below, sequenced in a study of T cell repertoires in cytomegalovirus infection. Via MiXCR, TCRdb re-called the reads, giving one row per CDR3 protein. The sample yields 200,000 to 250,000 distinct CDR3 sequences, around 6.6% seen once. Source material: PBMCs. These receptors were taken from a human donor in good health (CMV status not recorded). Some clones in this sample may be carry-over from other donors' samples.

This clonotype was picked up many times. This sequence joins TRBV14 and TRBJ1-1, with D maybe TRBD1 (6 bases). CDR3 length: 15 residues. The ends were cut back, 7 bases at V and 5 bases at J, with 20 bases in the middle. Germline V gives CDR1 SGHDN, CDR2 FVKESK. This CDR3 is CASTPTTGRGTEAFF. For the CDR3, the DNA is TGTGCCAGCACACCTACCACAGGGCGGGGGACTGAAGCTTTCTTT.

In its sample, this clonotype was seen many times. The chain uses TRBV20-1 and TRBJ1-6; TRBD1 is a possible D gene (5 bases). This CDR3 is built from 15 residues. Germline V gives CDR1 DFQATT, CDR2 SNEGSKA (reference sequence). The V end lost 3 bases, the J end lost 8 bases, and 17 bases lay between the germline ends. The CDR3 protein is CSASFRGAGDSPLHF. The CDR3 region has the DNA TGCAGTGCTAGTTTTAGGGGCGCGGGGGATTCACCCCTCCACTTT.

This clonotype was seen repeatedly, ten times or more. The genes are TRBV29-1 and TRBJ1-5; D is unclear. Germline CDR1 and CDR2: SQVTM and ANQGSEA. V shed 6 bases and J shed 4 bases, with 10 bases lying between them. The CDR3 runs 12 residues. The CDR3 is CSVVTRNQPQHF. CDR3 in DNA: TGCAGCGTAGTTACCAGGAATCAGCCCCAGCATTTT.

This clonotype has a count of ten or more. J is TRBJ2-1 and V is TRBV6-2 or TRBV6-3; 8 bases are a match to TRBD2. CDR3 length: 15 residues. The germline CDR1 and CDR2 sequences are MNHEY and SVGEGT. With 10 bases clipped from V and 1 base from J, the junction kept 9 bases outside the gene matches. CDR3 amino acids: CATLTSGPSYNEQFF. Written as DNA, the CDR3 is TGTGCCACCCTAACTAGCGGCCCATCCTACAATGAGCAGTTCTTC.

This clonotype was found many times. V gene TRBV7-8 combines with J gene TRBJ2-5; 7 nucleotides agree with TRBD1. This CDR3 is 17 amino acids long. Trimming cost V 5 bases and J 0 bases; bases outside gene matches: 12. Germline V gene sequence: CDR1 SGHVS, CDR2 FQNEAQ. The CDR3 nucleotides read TGTGCCAGCAGCAGGAATAAGGCAGGGGGTAACCAAGAGACCCAGTACTTC. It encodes CASSRNKAGGNQETQYF.

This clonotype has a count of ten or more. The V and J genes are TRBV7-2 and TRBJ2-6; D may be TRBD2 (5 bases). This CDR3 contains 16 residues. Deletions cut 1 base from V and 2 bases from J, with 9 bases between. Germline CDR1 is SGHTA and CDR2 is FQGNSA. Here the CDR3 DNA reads TGTGCCAGCAGCTTAGGCCGAGGGACTGGGGCCAACGTCCTGACTTTC. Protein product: CASSLGRGTGANVLTF.

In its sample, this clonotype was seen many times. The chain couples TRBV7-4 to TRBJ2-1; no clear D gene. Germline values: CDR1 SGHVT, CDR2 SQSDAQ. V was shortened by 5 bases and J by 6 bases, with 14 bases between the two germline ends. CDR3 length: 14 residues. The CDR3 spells CASSPHKASNEQFF. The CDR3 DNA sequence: TGTGCCAGCAGCCCTCACAAGGCCTCCAATGAGCAGTTCTTC.

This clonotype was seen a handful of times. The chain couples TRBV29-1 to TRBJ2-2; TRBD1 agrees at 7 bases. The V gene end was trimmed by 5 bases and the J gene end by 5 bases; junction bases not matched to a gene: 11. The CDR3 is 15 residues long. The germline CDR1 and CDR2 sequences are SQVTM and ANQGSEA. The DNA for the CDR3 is TGCAGCGTTAAGTACATTGACAGGGATACCGGGGAGCTGTTTTTT. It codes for CSVKYIDRDTGELFF.